The table lists the clone carrying this TCR beta chain with a count of one. The target antigen is unknown. This specimen belongs to a study of shared clonotypes between healthy human individuals. As for the study in general: CD4 naive cells filled three plates per donor, CD4 memory three, CD8 naive two and CD8 memory one. The study's findings and limits: Owing to a small donor count, the genetic and exposure-history diversity represented was limited. Larger estimated richness was generally seen in naive subsets than in memory subsets. An expected dependence of interdonor clonotype sharing on sequencing depth was noted.

The CDR3 is 13 residues long. Trimming left V 6 bases short and J 3 bases short, with 8 bases between. Per germline, CDR1 MNHEY and CDR2 SMNVEV (reference sequence). Repertoires were generated with immunoSEQ multiplex PCR, while TCRdb's copy carries only in-frame clones and drops some. The sample has hundreds of thousands of clones, just over 95% seen once. The chain links TRBV27 to TRBJ2-2; D uncertain. The receptor was derived from a man aged 25 to 40 in good health. Source material: memory CD8+ T cells sorted from blood. Subset indicated: CD45RO+ cells pooled with CCR7-negative TemRA cells. The DNA of the CDR3 is TGTGCCAGCAGAAGGTTTTACACCGGGGAGCTGTTTTTT. Its translation: CASRRFYTGELFF.